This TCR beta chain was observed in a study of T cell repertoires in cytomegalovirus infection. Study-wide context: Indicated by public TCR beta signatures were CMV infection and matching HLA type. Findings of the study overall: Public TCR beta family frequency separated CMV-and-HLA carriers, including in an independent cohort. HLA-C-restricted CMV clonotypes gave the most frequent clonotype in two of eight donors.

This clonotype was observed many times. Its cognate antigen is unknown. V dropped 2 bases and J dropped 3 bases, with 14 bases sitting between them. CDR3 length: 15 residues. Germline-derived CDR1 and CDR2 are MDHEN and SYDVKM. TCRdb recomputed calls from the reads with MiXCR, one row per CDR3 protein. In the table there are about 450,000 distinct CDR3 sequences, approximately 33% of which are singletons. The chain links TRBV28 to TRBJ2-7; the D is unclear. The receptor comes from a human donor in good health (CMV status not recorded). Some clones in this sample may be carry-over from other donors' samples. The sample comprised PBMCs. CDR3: CASSLAAEVIYEQYF. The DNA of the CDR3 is TGTGCCAGCAGTTTAGCGGCCGAAGTGATCTACGAGCAGTACTTC.